These T cell receptor beta chains were read from a single sample in a study of blood T cell repertoires in COVID-19. TCRdb's copy holds only in-frame clones and misses some; the assay was immunoSEQ multiplex PCR. Among 85,000 to 110,000 clones listed, roughly 84% were seen once. The sample comprised peripheral blood. Receptor source: a human donor in a cohort sampled during active or convalescent COVID-19. The CDR3 runs from the conserved cysteine through the conserved F or W. D genes are given only for firm matches. Rows give clone size only sometimes, using once, few, many, or a class for an expanded clone.

d_gene | j_gene | v_gene | abundance | CDR3nt | CDR3aa
NA | TRBJ1-5 | TRBV21-1 | NA | TGTGCCAGCAGCAAAGTTGGAGCGGGGGGCGGTCAGCCCCAGCATTTT | CASSKVGAGGGQPQHF
NA | TRBJ1-6 | TRBV19 | NA | TGTGCCAGTAGTATCTCAGGGTTCTCCTATAATTCACCCCTCCACTTT | CASSISGFSYNSPLHF
NA | TRBJ1-1 | TRBV11-2 | NA | TGTGCCAGCAGCTTAGTTGGCAGGGTACCTGAAGCTTTCTTT | CASSLVGRVPEAFF
NA | TRBJ2-3 | TRBV9 | few | TGTGCCAGCAGCGGGGGGGACGGCACAGATACGCAGTATTTT | CASSGGDGTDTQYF
TRBD1 | TRBJ1-3 | TRBV5-4 | NA | TGTGCCAGCAGCTTTGACAGGGGATCTGGAAACACCATATATTTT | CASSFDRGSGNTIYF
NA | TRBJ1-2 | TRBV3-1/TRBV3-2 | NA | TGTGCCAGCAGCCCACCAGGGATCCTGAACTATGGCTACACCTTC | CASSPPGILNYGYTF
NA | TRBJ2-2 | TRBV6-1 | NA | TGTGCCAGCAGTGAGTGGCAGAACACCGGGGAGCTGTTTTTT | CASSEWQNTGELFF
NA | TRBJ2-2 | TRBV18 | NA | TGTGCCAGCTCAATCGGGGTAGGAAACACCGGGGAGCTGTTTTTT | CASSIGVGNTGELFF
TRBD1 | TRBJ1-5 | TRBV6-5 | NA | TGTGCCAGCTGGACAGGCCATCAGCCCCAGCATTTT | CASWTGHQPQHF
NA | TRBJ1-5 | TRBV10-3 | NA | TGTGCCAGCGGGACCGCTGATAGCAATCAGCCCCAGCATTTT | CASGTADSNQPQHF
NA | TRBJ2-5 | TRBV4-3 | NA | TGCGCCAGCAGCCAAGACAGGGGTGGGGAGGAGACCCAGTACTTC | CASSQDRGGEETQYF
NA | TRBJ1-2 | TRBV21-1 | NA | TGTGCCAGCAGCAAAGATATACAGGCCAGTTTTGGCTACACCTTC | CASSKDIQASFGYTF
NA | TRBJ2-7 | TRBV3-1/TRBV3-2 | once | TGTGCCAGCAGCCAAGACGAGTCCGAGCAGTACTTC | CASSQDESEQYF
NA | TRBJ2-3 | TRBV27 | NA | TGTGCCAGCAGTGATCAACTGGCAGATACGCAGTATTTT | CASSDQLADTQYF
NA | TRBJ1-2 | TRBV6-1 | NA | TGTGCCAGCAGTGAAGGGGGGGGATTAAACTATGGCTACACCTTC | CASSEGGGLNYGYTF
NA | TRBJ1-3 | TRBV6-2/TRBV6-3 | NA | TGTGCCAGCAGTTTGTACTCCAACTCTGGAAACACCATATATTTT | CASSLYSNSGNTIYF
TRBD2 | TRBJ2-5 | TRBV18 | NA | TGTGCCAGCCACCGGACTAGCGGCCTAGAGACCCAGTACTTC | CASHRTSGLETQYF
NA | TRBJ1-2 | TRBV6-2/TRBV6-3 | NA | TGTGCCAGCAGTTACTCTAGGGACTTCGGCTATGGCTACACCTTC | CASSYSRDFGYGYTF
NA | TRBJ1-5 | TRBV6-5 | NA | TGTGCCAGCAGTTCCACAGGGAGACAGCCCCAGCATTTT | CASSSTGRQPQHF
TRBD2 | TRBJ2-1 | TRBV5-1 | once | TGCGCCAGCCGCCCCGCGGGGGGATCCTACAATGAGCAGTTCTTC | CASRPAGGSYNEQFF
TRBD1 | TRBJ2-7 | TRBV12-5 | NA | TGTGCTAGTGGCCACGACAGGGCGACTACTTACGAGCAGTACTTC | CASGHDRATTYEQYF
NA | TRBJ1-2 | TRBV2 | medium-sized | TGTGCCAGCAGTGAAACAGGGATTGGTGGCTACACCTTC | CASSETGIGGYTF
NA | TRBJ1-4 | TRBV4-2 | few | TGTGCCAGCAGCCAAGATTGGAGGGGTGAAAAACTGTTTTTT | CASSQDWRGEKLFF
NA | TRBJ2-5 | TRBV18 | NA | TGTGCCAGCTCACCAGCGTTCCAAGAGACCCAGTACTTC | CASSPAFQETQYF
NA | TRBJ1-2 | TRBV5-4 | NA | TGTGCCAGCAGCTTGGCCGGGGGTTTGATAGGCTACACCTTC | CASSLAGGLIGYTF
NA | TRBJ2-3 | TRBV3-1/TRBV3-2 | NA | TGTGCCAGCGCGTTGCGGGCCGCTTCTCCGGATACGCAGTATTTT | CASALRAASPDTQYF
TRBD1 | TRBJ1-3 | TRBV7-3 | NA | TGTGCCAGCGCGACAGGGACTGGAAACACCATATATTTT | CASATGTGNTIYF
TRBD1 | TRBJ2-3 | TRBV28 | NA | TGTGCCAGCAGCCGGGACAGTAGCACAGATACGCAGTATTTT | CASSRDSSTDTQYF
TRBD1 | TRBJ1-4 | TRBV19 | NA | TGTGCCAGTAGCCGGGAACAGGGGGCGATTGAAAAACTGTTTTTT | CASSREQGAIEKLFF
TRBD1 | TRBJ1-4 | TRBV19 | NA | TGTGCCAGCGCCCTGACAGGGGAGTTTGAAAAACTGTTTTTT | CASALTGEFEKLFF
NA | TRBJ1-3 | TRBV9 | NA | TGTGCCAGCAGCGTAGTGGGAGGAGGTAGAGGAAACACCATATATTTT | CASSVVGGGRGNTIYF
TRBD1 | TRBJ1-5 | TRBV7-2 | NA | TGTGCCAGCAGCCAGGCCGGAGGGGCAGGGGGTTATCAGCCCCAGCATTTT | CASSQAGGAGGYQPQHF
TRBD2 | TRBJ2-3 | TRBV29-1 | NA | TGCAGCGTTGTCTCGGGAGGTGGCACAGATACGCAGTATTTT | CSVVSGGGTDTQYF
NA | TRBJ2-1 | TRBV5-1 | NA | TGCGCCAGCAGCGTTCAGGGCCCTAACTCCTACAATGAGCAGTTCTTC | CASSVQGPNSYNEQFF
TRBD1 | TRBJ1-5 | TRBV10-2 | NA | TGCGCCAGTGGGACAGACTTCAATCAGCCCCAGCATTTT | CASGTDFNQPQHF
TRBD1 | TRBJ2-2 | TRBV7-9 | NA | TGTGCCAGCAGCCTACAGGGGGCAAGGACCGGGGAGCTGTTTTTT | CASSLQGARTGELFF
TRBD1 | TRBJ1-4 | TRBV7-9 | once | TGTGCCAGCAGTTCAGGGACAGGGGCTCTTAATGAAAAACTGTTTTTT | CASSSGTGALNEKLFF
NA | TRBJ1-4 | TRBV5-5 | NA | TGTGCCAGCAGCTTGGGGGTGGGGGCCGGAGCTAATGAAAAACTGTTTTTT | CASSLGVGAGANEKLFF
NA | TRBJ2-7 | TRBV29-1 | NA | TGCAGCGTCCGGGATTCCTACGAGCAGTACTTC | CSVRDSYEQYF
TRBD1 | TRBJ1-6 | TRBV2 | NA | TGTGCCTGCTCCCTCCGGGACAGCAATTCACCCCTCCACTTT | CACSLRDSNSPLHF
NA | TRBJ2-3 | TRBV9 | NA | TGTGCCAGCAGCGTAGCTGGGTCAGGGGCGATGGCAGATACGCAGTATTTT | CASSVAGSGAMADTQYF
NA | TRBJ2-5 | TRBV5-6 | NA | TGTGCCAGCAGCAGGGGGACCGGGAAACAAGAGACCCAGTACTTC | CASSRGTGKQETQYF
TRBD1 | TRBJ1-4 | TRBV19 | NA | TGTGCCAGTAGTTCCTTACAGGGGGCGAGGAATGAAAAACTGTTTTTT | CASSSLQGARNEKLFF
TRBD1 | TRBJ1-3 | TRBV29-1 | NA | TGCAGCGCAGGGGGCGCGGGAGGAAACACCATATATTTT | CSAGGAGGNTIYF
NA | TRBJ2-1 | TRBV5-4 | NA | TGTGCCAGCAGCTTCGTGTCCTACAATGAGCAGTTCTTC | CASSFVSYNEQFF
NA | TRBJ1-1 | TRBV19 | NA | TGTGCCAGTAGTATGGGCGGGGGCCCTTCTGAAGCTTTCTTT | CASSMGGGPSEAFF
NA | TRBJ2-4 | TRBV19 | NA | TGTGCCAGTAGTTTCAGTCAAAACATTCAGTACTTC | CASSFSQNIQYF
TRBD2 | TRBJ2-3 | TRBV20-1 | NA | TGCAGTGCTAGTCTAGCGGGGGCGGGGAGGACAGATACGCAGTATTTT | CSASLAGAGRTDTQYF
NA | TRBJ2-5 | TRBV4-1 | NA | TGCGCCAGCAGCCAAGTTCCAGGGACTTATCACGAGACCCAGTACTTC | CASSQVPGTYHETQYF
TRBD1 | TRBJ1-2 | TRBV5-5 | NA | TGTGCCAGCAGCTTGTGGACAGGGGGCGGCTACACCTTC | CASSLWTGGGYTF